Below are 30 T cell receptor beta chains sequenced from a single sample in a study of T cell responses to AZD1222 COVID-19 vaccine (dated by TCRdb to 2020 to 2023). Reading the label with the study, this specimen's time point is: about 28 days (+/-7) after the second vaccine dose. Receptor libraries were prepared by the immunoSEQ multiplex PCR assay. TCRdb took over this immuneACCESS table, retaining in-frame rearrangements with V and J assigned. Such tables are incomplete; in checked studies, under half of the missing clones stem from an unresolved V gene, and the remainder is unexplained. Here the sample has around 150,000 clones; roughly nine tenths occur a single time. The top ten constitute 1% to 1.5% of the sample. Sequencing used peripheral blood, obtained 28 days after the second AZD1222 dose. The origin of the receptors is an adult who received the AZD1222 COVID-19 vaccine.

The chain joins TRBV28 to TRBJ2-1, with no clear D. The CDR3 runs to 14 residues. CDR1 and CDR2 (germline): MDHEN, SYDVKM. V shed 7 bases and J shed 0 bases, with 10 bases lying between them. CDR3 DNA: TGTGCCAGCACGAAGGGCGGCTCCTACAATGAGCAGTTCTTC. This sequence encodes CASTKGGSYNEQFF. Full variable domain (remainder filled in from reference TRBV28 and TRBJ2-1): DVKVTQSSRYLVKRTGEKVFLECVQDMDHENMFWYRQDPGLGLRLIYFSYDVKMKEKGDIPEGYSVSREKKERFSLILESASTNQTSMYLCASTKGGSYNEQFFGPGTRLTVL.

The CDR3 coding sequence is TGTGCCAGCAGTGAATTAGTCCAACCCACTGAAAAACTGTTTTTT. This translates into CASSELVQPTEKLFF. The V and J genes are TRBV2 and TRBJ1-4; D not certain. Trimming shortened V by 2 bases and J by 7 bases, and 14 bases separated the two germline ends. This CDR3 is 15 amino acids long. Germline V gives CDR1 SNHLY, CDR2 FYNNEI.

This clone was seen just once. This rearrangement joins TRBV3-1 (or the pseudogene TRBV3-2) to TRBJ2-7, with 12 bases fitting TRBD2. This CDR3 region has 16 residues. Trimming cost V 1 base and J 6 bases; bases outside gene matches: 7. In germline, CDR1 is LGHDT, CDR2 YNNKEL (reference sequence). The CDR3 reads CASSQAGLAGYGEQYF. The CDR3 coding sequence is TGTGCCAGCAGCCAAGCAGGACTAGCGGGATATGGCGAGCAGTACTTC.

CDR3 residues: CTSSQGGSGLRVDNQPQHF. CDR3 coding DNA: TGCACCAGCAGCCAAGGAGGGTCGGGACTGCGGGTTGACAATCAGCCCCAGCATTTT. This chain uses TRBV1 with TRBJ1-5. TRBV1 is designated a pseudogene. This CDR3 spans 19 amino acids.

In this sample, this clone turned up once. This chain uses TRBV27 with TRBJ2-3; D perhaps matches TRBD2 (6 bases). V was trimmed by 5 bases and J by 6 bases, leaving 12 bases between them. CDR1 MNHEY and CDR2 SMNVEV come from the germline V gene (reference sequence). The length of the CDR3 is 13 residues. The chain's CDR3 is CASSPWEADTQYF. The DNA for the CDR3 is TGTGCCAGCAGTCCTTGGGAGGCTGATACGCAGTATTTT.

The chain employs TRBV29-1 and TRBJ1-4; 8 positions match TRBD1. CDR1 is SQVTM, CDR2 ANQGSEA, per germline. V dropped 7 bases and J dropped 7; count of bases not matched to a gene: 8. The CDR3 length is 13 residues. This CDR3 is CSAGTGNLEKLFF. The CDR3 DNA follows: TGCAGCGCGGGGACAGGTAACCTTGAAAAACTGTTTTTT.

A single count supports this clone. In DNA, the CDR3 is TGTGCCAGCAGCTTCGGACAGCTACTCGAGCAGTACTTC. It is translated as CASSFGQLLEQYF. V gene TRBV3-1 (or the pseudogene TRBV3-2) combines with J gene TRBJ2-7, with D maybe TRBD1 (6 bases). The CDR3 runs 13 residues. CDR1 and CDR2 from the germline V gene are LGHDT and YNNKEL (reference sequence). Trimming shortened V by 5 bases and J by 6 bases, and 14 bases separated the two germline ends.

The chain uses TRBV7-9 and TRBJ2-7; possible D gene TRBD1, 5 bases. The V gene lost 6 bases and the J gene lost 2 bases, with 11 bases spanning the gap. Germline values: CDR1 SEHNR, CDR2 FQNEAQ (reference sequence). The CDR3 covers 13 residues. The DNA of the CDR3 is TGTGCCAGCAGGTCAGGGTCCACCTACGAGCAGTACTTC. Translation: CASRSGSTYEQYF.

V is TRBV7-6 and J is TRBJ2-3; D not certain. Germline V gene lookup returns CDR1 SGHVS and CDR2 FNYEAQ. Trimming took off 4 bases at V and 2 bases at J, with 1 base between the two ends. The CDR3 sequence is 11 residues long. The CDR3 loop reads CASSYTDTQYF. CDR3 sequence (DNA): TGTGCCAGCAGCTACACAGATACGCAGTATTTT.

The V gene is TRBV18, the J gene TRBJ2-7; 12 nucleotides align to TRBD2. The ends lost 3 bases at V and 2 bases at J; junction bases unmatched: 5. The length of the CDR3 is 16 residues. Germline V lookup: CDR1 KGHSH, CDR2 LQKENI. The CDR3 here is CASSPQLAGGPYEQYF. The CDR3 DNA sequence: TGTGCCAGCTCACCCCAACTAGCGGGAGGCCCCTACGAGCAGTACTTC.

The chain uses TRBV12-3 or TRBV12-4 and TRBJ1-2; the D is unclear. The V end lost 5 bases, the J end lost 8 bases, and 9 bases lay between the germline ends. The CDR3 length is 11 residues. The CDR3 is CASSELEGYTF. The CDR3 region has the DNA TGTGCCAGCAGTGAACTGGAAGGCTACACCTTC.

This chain joins TRBV5-1 and TRBJ2-5; 8 bases fit TRBD1. V lost 3 bases and J lost 3; bases outside the gene matches: 4. Germline assignment: CDR1 SGHRS and CDR2 YFSETQ. The CDR3 covers 14 residues. In DNA, the CDR3 is TGCGCCAGCAGCTCACTACAGGGGGAAGAGACCCAGTACTTC. Its protein product is CASSSLQGEETQYF. Using reference TRBV5-1 and TRBJ2-5 for the parts outside the CDR3, the full variable domain is KAGVTQTPRYLIKTRGQQVTLSCSPISGHRSVSWYQQTPGQGLQFLFEYFSETQRNKGNFPGRFSGRQFSNSRSEMNVSTLELGDSALYLCASSSLQGEETQYFGPGTRLLVL.

The rearrangement uses TRBV29-1 and TRBJ1-1, with D hard to call. This CDR3 region has 13 residues. CDR1 is SQVTM and CDR2 is ANQGSEA in the germline V gene. V lost 8 bases and J 0 bases, leaving 13 bases between the germline ends. In DNA, the CDR3 is TGCAGCCTCATTATCGACCTGAACACTGAAGCTTTCTTT. It codes for CSLIIDLNTEAFF.

The genes are TRBV6-5 and TRBJ2-7; TRBD1 or TRBD2 may be the D gene (5 bases each). Germline V gene data show CDR1 as MNHEY and CDR2 as SVGAGI. The CDR3 runs 15 residues. V was clipped by 2 bases and J by 0 bases, with 11 bases between them. The CDR3 sequence: CASSYRGPDSYEQYF. CDR3 coding DNA: TGTGCCAGCAGTTACCGGGGCCCCGACTCCTACGAGCAGTACTTC.

This chain links TRBV20-1 with TRBJ1-2; D gene ambiguous. The V end lost 1 base, the J end lost 0 bases, and 0 bases lay between the germline ends. Germline V CDR1 and CDR2: DFQATT, SNEGSKA (reference sequence). The CDR3 runs 11 residues. The CDR3 loop reads CSARANYGYTF. The CDR3 DNA sequence: TGCAGTGCTAGAGCTAACTATGGCTACACCTTC.

The V call is TRBV12-2, the J call TRBJ2-1; the D call of TRBD2 is as the table states it, not checked on the DNA. TRBV12-2 is recorded as a pseudogene. This CDR3 contains 20 residues. The chain's CDR3 is CASRLAVGGSSGRTYNEQFF. Written as DNA, the CDR3 is TGTGCAAGTCGCTTAGCGGTCGGTGGTTCTAGCGGGAGGACCTACAATGAGCAGTTCTTC.

J is TRBJ2-2 and V is TRBV2, with 7 bases identical to TRBD1. The germline V gene has CDR1 SNHLY and CDR2 FYNNEI. The CDR3 is made up of 13 amino acids. The ends lost 5 bases at V and 6 bases at J; junction bases unmatched: 3. The CDR3 nucleotides read TGTGCCAGCAGTCCGACAGGGCCCGGGGAGCTGTTTTTT. Translated, it gives CASSPTGPGELFF.

This chain links TRBV7-6 with TRBJ2-3, with a weak D call TRBD2 (6 bases). The CDR3 spans 15 residues. V lost 5 bases and J lost 4, with 16 bases in between. The germline V gene has CDR1 SGHVS and CDR2 FNYEAQ. In nucleotides, the CDR3 is TGTGCCAGCAGCGGAGGGGATAGGGGCGCAGATACGCAGTATTTT. It encodes CASSGGDRGADTQYF.

This clone is a singleton in its sample. This chain joins TRBV13 and TRBJ1-3; D is unresolved. Germline CDR1 is PRHDT and CDR2 is FYEKMQ (reference sequence). There are 16 residues in the CDR3. The V end lost 2 bases, the J end lost 0 bases, and 11 bases lay between the germline ends. The CDR3 DNA reads as TGTGCCAGCAGCTTACGTCAGTTGAGCTCTGGAAACACCATATATTTT. Its protein is CASSLRQLSSGNTIYF.

The chain links TRBV12-1 to TRBJ2-5. TRBV12-1 is designated a pseudogene. This CDR3 spans 19 amino acids. CDR3 in amino acids: CASSFQSALRIYRQETQYF. In DNA form, the CDR3 reads TGTGCCAGCAGCTTTCAATCAGCCCTTCGTATCTACCGCCAAGAGACCCAGTACTTC.

The V gene is TRBV5-1, the J gene TRBJ2-6; D gene uncertain. The ends were cut back, 4 bases at V and 4 bases at J, with 9 bases in the middle. Looked up from germline, CDR1 is SGHRS and CDR2 is YFSETQ. CDR3 length equals 14 residues. CDR3 in amino acids: CASSPFTGANVLTF. CDR3 DNA: TGCGCCAGCAGCCCCTTTACAGGGGCCAACGTCCTGACTTTC.

This clone was seen only a few times. V is TRBV2 and J is TRBJ2-2; D might be TRBD2 (6 bases). Trimming removed 7 bases at V and 2 bases at J, with 11 bases between. The CDR3 sequence is 14 residues long. Germline assignment: CDR1 SNHLY and CDR2 FYNNEI. CDR3 sequence: CASTMGGNTGELFF. Written as DNA, the CDR3 is TGTGCCAGCACGATGGGAGGAAACACCGGGGAGCTGTTTTTT. The full variable domain, rest sourced from reference TRBV2 and TRBJ2-2, is EPEVTQTPSHQVTQMGQEVILRCVPISNHLYFYWYRQILGQKVEFLVSFYNNEISEKSEIFDDQFSVERPDGSNFTLKIRSTKLEDSAMYFCASTMGGNTGELFFGEGSRLTVL.

The genes are TRBV6-5 and TRBJ2-3; D remains unclear. CDR3 length: 13 residues. Trimming removed 8 bases at V and 0 bases at J, with 9 bases between. CDR1 and CDR2 (germline): MNHEY, SVGAGI. CDR3 protein: CASRFQSTDTQYF. The DNA for the CDR3 is TGTGCCAGCCGGTTTCAGAGCACAGATACGCAGTATTTT.

This chain uses TRBV6-5 with TRBJ2-3, with D tentatively TRBD2 (5 bases). Per germline, CDR1 MNHEY and CDR2 SVGAGI. Deletions cut 0 bases from V and 4 bases from J, with 14 bases between. CDR3 size: 16 residues. Here the CDR3 reads CASSYSPSEAADTQYF. The CDR3 DNA reads TGTGCCAGCAGTTACTCTCCGAGCGAAGCGGCAGATACGCAGTATTTT.

This clone is a singleton in its sample. The chain links TRBV13 to TRBJ1-1; no clear D gene. Deletions cut 5 bases from V and 0 bases from J, with 7 bases between. This CDR3 contains 13 residues. Germline-derived CDR1 and CDR2 are PRHDT and FYEKMQ (reference sequence). For the CDR3, the DNA is TGTGCCAGCAGCCTCGAAGTGAACACTGAAGCTTTCTTT. Translation gives CASSLEVNTEAFF.

This clone appeared a few times. This chain uses TRBV7-8 with TRBJ1-5; D is uncertain. CDR1 and CDR2 from the germline V gene are SGHVS and FQNEAQ. The CDR3 sequence is 15 residues long. Trimming cost V 0 bases and J 4 bases, with 10 bases left between them. The chain's CDR3 is CASSLATRENQPQHF. CDR3 DNA: TGTGCCAGCAGCTTAGCAACGCGCGAAAATCAGCCCCAGCATTTT.

The J gene is TRBJ1-1, the V gene TRBV9, with a tentative D call TRBD1 (6 bases). The CDR3 has 13 residues. V gave up 5 bases and J gave up 4 bases, with 12 bases separating them. Germline V gene lookup returns CDR1 SGDLS and CDR2 YYNGEE. Written as DNA, the CDR3 is TGTGCCAGCAGGAGAGTAGGGGGCACTGAAGCTTTCTTT. Protein sequence: CASRRVGGTEAFF.

The rearrangement joins TRBV15 to TRBJ2-7; no clear D. V lost 1 base to trimming and J lost 1 base, with 8 bases between them. From germline, CDR1 is LNHNV and CDR2 YYDKDF (reference sequence). There are 14 residues in the CDR3. The CDR3 here is CATSRGGGSYEQYF. The CDR3 bases are TGTGCCACCAGCAGAGGTGGCGGTTCCTACGAGCAGTACTTC.

This chain links TRBV10-3 with TRBJ1-1; 7 bases are a match to TRBD1. CDR3 length: 14 residues. Germline loops: CDR1 ENHRY, CDR2 SYGVKD. V shed 2 bases, J shed 3 bases, and the junction held 3 bases outside the gene matches. CDR3 loop: CAISETGEDTEAFF. CDR3 in DNA: TGTGCCATCAGTGAGACAGGGGAGGACACTGAAGCTTTCTTT.

The chain employs TRBV7-8 and TRBJ2-7, with D perhaps TRBD2 (6 bases). Germline lookup yields CDR1 SGHVS and CDR2 FQNEAQ. The CDR3 has 15 residues. Trimming pared 6 bases from V and 2 bases from J, leaving 17 bases between. CDR3 amino acids: CASSPKRTNPYEQYF. In nucleotides, the CDR3 is TGTGCCAGCAGTCCCAAAAGGACTAACCCCTACGAGCAGTACTTC.